This T cell receptor beta chain was identified in a study of T cell responses to AZD1222 COVID-19 vaccine. For the study at large: Second-dose schedules of about 4 or about 12 weeks were combined. Broader study findings: Vaccine-associated CD4 TCRs ranged over spike, dominating at 160-218 and 743-854. Baseline serostatus was positive in only six AZD1222 recipients. With two AZD1222 doses given, Spike-specific TCR breadth and depth both rose.

About this clone: Its antigen is currently unknown.

Germline CDR1 and CDR2: SGHVS and FQNEAQ. V was clipped by 5 bases and J by 1 base; unmatched bases: 12. The CDR3 extends over 18 amino acids. Assay: immunoSEQ multiplex PCR; the TCRdb copy retains only in-frame clones and omits some. The sample lists 150,000 to 200,000 clones; around 94% were seen once. The sample consisted of peripheral blood, taken on day 0 of AZD1222 vaccination. The source of this sequence is an adult in good health. V gene TRBV7-8 combines with J gene TRBJ1-5; TRBD1 matches at 9 bases. CDR3 bases: TGTGCCAGCAGCGACGGGACAGGGTCTGCTATCAGCAATCAGCCCCAGCATTTT. As protein: CASSDGTGSAISNQPQHF.